This entry describes one T cell receptor beta chain. Its antigen remains unknown. V lost 3 bases and J lost 0, with 14 bases in between. This CDR3 comprises 16 residues. Germline CDR1 and CDR2: MDHEN and SYDVKM. The sample comes from a study of early stage breast cancer tumors. Study-wide context: Among approximately twelve ER+/PR+/HER2- tumors, eight were ductal, four lobular. Whole-study findings and limits: Enriched TCRB sequences shared across patients were mostly commonly generated sequences.

Each sample had two DNA replicates, roughly 0.48 ug blood or about 1.5 ug tissue. Clones were sequenced by immunoSEQ multiplex PCR, and TCRdb holds only the in-frame ones, with some missing. Here the sample spans around 71,000 clones, around 85% being singletons. The specimen sequenced was blood. The V gene is TRBV28, the J gene TRBJ1-1, with D possibly TRBD1 on 5 matching bases. This sequence originates from a person aged 55 to 70 with breast cancer. The CDR3 region is CASSLGPGSLNTEAFF. The CDR3 coding sequence is TGTGCCAGCAGTTTGGGGCCTGGCAGCTTGAACACTGAAGCTTTCTTT.